The 32 T cell receptor beta chains in this list originate from one sample, sequenced in a study of blood T cells in healthy people across ages. For the second PCR, which ran for about 6 to 11 cycles, a sample-barcoded 5' primer and a J-beta primer mix were used. In TCRdb, the 5' RACE reads were re-called with MiXCR into one record per CDR3 protein. There are approximately 800,000 distinct CDR3 sequences in the sample; more than 25% occur only once, and approximately 2.9% lies in the top ten. Separately, the same data were catalogued under a study of T cells of mothers and their children.

The material sequenced was blood. All receptors derive from a boy between 10 and 17 years old in good health.

The rearrangement uses TRBV12-3 or TRBV12-4 and TRBJ2-3; 8 positions agree with TRBD1. This CDR3 spans 13 amino acids. With 5 bases clipped from V and 7 bases from J, the junction kept 5 bases outside the gene matches. CDR3 region: CASSRTGLNTQYF. In DNA form, the CDR3 reads TGTGCCAGCAGTCGGACAGGGCTAAATACGCAGTATTTT.

This clonotype has a handful of counts. The chain has TRBV6-1 and TRBJ2-5; 8 bases agree with TRBD1. V was pared by 5 bases and J by 2 bases, with 7 bases of the junction left unmatched. CDR1 and CDR2 (germline): MNHNS, SASEGT. CDR3 length equals 15 residues. In DNA form, the CDR3 reads TGTGCCAGCAGTTTGAACGGACAGGGACAAGAGACCCAGTACTTC. Amino acids: CASSLNGQGQETQYF.

The chain has TRBV6-1 and TRBJ2-7, with 11 bases matching TRBD1. The CDR3 consists of 14 residues. Germline V gene sequence: CDR1 MNHNS, CDR2 SASEGT. V was pared by 3 bases and J by 4 bases, with 2 bases of the junction left unmatched. The CDR3 protein is CASSEDRGRYEQYF. In DNA, the CDR3 is TGTGCCAGCAGTGAGGACAGGGGGCGTTACGAGCAGTACTTC.

This chain joins TRBV18 and TRBJ1-3, with D maybe TRBD1 (5 bases). This CDR3 has 14 amino acids. V was clipped by 3 bases and J by 0 bases, with 6 bases between them. CDR1 is KGHSH and CDR2 is LQKENI in the germline V gene. CDR3 loop: CASSPTASGNTIYF. The CDR3 DNA sequence: TGTGCCAGCTCACCGACAGCCTCTGGAAACACCATATATTTT.

V usage is TRBV5-1 and J usage is TRBJ2-4; 10 nucleotides align to TRBD2. The V gene end was trimmed by 3 bases and the J gene end by 11 bases; junction bases not matched to a gene: 11. Germline V gives CDR1 SGHRS, CDR2 YFSETQ. The CDR3 has 15 residues. This chain's CDR3 is CASSSDPGLAGVQYF. The CDR3 DNA sequence: TGCGCCAGCAGCTCTGATCCCGGCCTAGCGGGAGTTCAGTACTTC.

A few counts support this clonotype. The V and J genes are TRBV7-2 and TRBJ1-2; 12 bases fit TRBD1. Germline CDR1 is SGHTA and CDR2 is FQGNSA. V dropped 6 bases and J dropped 4; count of bases not matched to a gene: 3. This CDR3 spans 14 amino acids. Here the CDR3 reads CASSRDRGLYGYTF. DNA for the CDR3: TGTGCCAGCAGTCGGGACAGGGGGCTCTATGGCTACACCTTC.

CDR3 coding DNA: TGTGCCAGCCTCGGCGACAAAAACATTCAGTACTTC. Translated, it gives CASLGDKNIQYF. The chain carries TRBV7-9 and TRBJ2-4; D not certain. CDR1 SEHNR and CDR2 FQNEAQ come from the germline V gene (reference sequence). The germline V and J ends were trimmed by 8 bases and 3 bases, with 8 bases remaining between them. The CDR3 is 12 residues long.

The genes are TRBV20-1 and TRBJ2-7; 7 bases map to TRBD1. This CDR3 comprises 17 residues. The V gene end was trimmed by 0 bases and the J gene end by 0 bases; junction bases not matched to a gene: 11. CDR1 and CDR2 from the germline V gene are DFQATT and SNEGSKA (reference sequence). The CDR3 DNA reads TGCAGTGCTAGAGATCGCGGCAGACAGGGCGACTCCTACGAGCAGTACGTC. It is translated as CSARDRGRQGDSYEQYV.

The chain links TRBV6-5 to TRBJ1-4; D gene uncertain. Germline CDR1 and CDR2: MNHEY and SVGAGI. This CDR3 has 15 amino acids. V lost 2 bases and J lost 4, with 11 bases in between. CDR3 region: CASSYDRTSNEKLFF. The CDR3 DNA reads as TGTGCCAGCAGTTACGACCGGACCAGTAATGAAAAACTGTTTTTT.

The rearrangement links TRBV29-1 to TRBJ2-2; 8 nucleotides agree with TRBD1. Germline lookup yields CDR1 SQVTM and CDR2 ANQGSEA. V lost 6 bases and J lost 5; bases outside the gene matches: 2. CDR3 length equals 12 residues. The CDR3 DNA is TGCAGCGTGGACAGGGTAACCGGGGAGCTGTTTTTT. This codes for CSVDRVTGELFF.

This clonotype appeared a few times. This sequence joins TRBV2 and TRBJ1-2, with 7 bases identical to TRBD1. The CDR3 covers 14 residues. The V gene end was trimmed by 6 bases and the J gene end by 7 bases; junction bases not matched to a gene: 11. CDR1 and CDR2 from the germline V gene are SNHLY and FYNNEI. The CDR3 DNA follows: TGTGCCAGCAGCTGGGACAGTGCCCTTCTTGGCTACACCTTC. Translation gives CASSWDSALLGYTF.

In this sample, this clonotype turned up a few times. V usage is TRBV7-9 and J usage is TRBJ2-7; D might be TRBD2 (6 bases). CDR1 is SEHNR, CDR2 FQNEAQ, per germline (reference sequence). The CDR3 is 17 residues long. Trimming cost V 1 base and J 0 bases, with 16 bases left between them. The CDR3 sequence is CASSLEGRGLSSYEQYF. The CDR3 DNA is TGTGCCAGCAGCTTAGAGGGGCGGGGTTTGAGCTCCTACGAGCAGTACTTC.

The table lists this clonotype with a few counts. The V call is TRBV7-9, the J call TRBJ1-2; D gene uncertain. Trimming removed 4 bases from V and 12 bases from J, with 15 bases in between. The CDR3 covers 12 residues. The germline gives CDR1 SEHNR, CDR2 FQNEAQ (reference sequence). As DNA, the CDR3 is TGTGCCAGCAGCTCCGCCCCTTTGGAACACACCTTC. It encodes CASSSAPLEHTF.

This clonotype was counted a few times. The chain has TRBV6-2 or TRBV6-3 and TRBJ2-4; tentatively, D is TRBD1 (6 bases). The germline V gene has CDR1 MNHEY and CDR2 SVGEGT. There are 12 residues in the CDR3. V lost 8 bases and J 6 bases, leaving 11 bases between the germline ends. The CDR3 DNA reads TGTGCCAGCGGACAGTGGATAAACATTCAGTACTTC. Encoded protein: CASGQWINIQYF.

The chain combines TRBV2 with TRBJ2-7, with D possibly being TRBD2 (7 bases). This CDR3 has 13 residues. Between the trimmed V and J ends, which lost 7 bases and 2 bases, there was a span of 12 bases. Germline CDR1 and CDR2: SNHLY and FYNNEI. This chain's CDR3 is CASKSGDTYEQYF. The CDR3 nucleotides read TGTGCCAGCAAAAGCGGGGACACCTACGAGCAGTACTTC.

This clonotype showed up just a few times. V and J are TRBV20-1 and TRBJ2-3; 14 positions agree with TRBD2. Germline CDR1 and CDR2: DFQATT and SNEGSKA (reference sequence). There are 12 residues in the CDR3. J was trimmed by 14 bases and V by 6 bases; bases with no gene match: 7. CDR3 in DNA: TGCAGTGCGCGACTAGCGGGGGGGCCAGGGTATTTT. This sequence encodes CSARLAGGPGYF.

This clonotype was seen a few times. The chain recombines TRBV5-1 with TRBJ2-2; D not resolved. Looked up from germline, CDR1 is SGHRS and CDR2 is YFSETQ. This CDR3 region has 15 residues. V lost 0 bases to trimming and J lost 3 bases, with 9 bases between them. This chain's CDR3 is CASSLDSRDTGELFF. Written as DNA, the CDR3 is TGCGCCAGCAGCTTGGACAGCCGAGACACCGGGGAGCTGTTTTTT. The entire variable domain, with the rest obtained from reference TRBV5-1 and TRBJ2-2, is as follows: KAGVTQTPRYLIKTRGQQVTLSCSPISGHRSVSWYQQTPGQGLQFLFEYFSETQRNKGNFPGRFSGRQFSNSRSEMNVSTLELGDSALYLCASSLDSRDTGELFFGEGSRLTVL.

This clonotype was recorded a few times. V gene TRBV3-1 combines with J gene TRBJ2-1, with 8 bases identical to TRBD1. Germline values: CDR1 LGHDT, CDR2 YNNKEL (reference sequence). Losses at the gene ends were 5 bases for V and 7 bases for J; bases not matched to a gene: 7. CDR3 length equals 14 residues. The CDR3 DNA sequence: TGTGCCAGCAGCACCCGGGACAGGTCGAATGAGCAGTTCTTC. It codes for CASSTRDRSNEQFF.

This clonotype was seen a handful of times. This chain joins TRBV20-1 and TRBJ2-1; 7 bases map to TRBD2. With 0 bases clipped from V and 11 bases from J, the junction kept 4 bases outside the gene matches. The CDR3 sequence is 12 residues long. The germline V gene encodes CDR1 DFQATT and CDR2 SNEGSKA (reference sequence). The CDR3: CSARDPSGKQFF. The CDR3 region has the DNA TGCAGTGCTAGAGACCCTAGCGGAAAGCAGTTCTTC.

The chain recombines TRBV12-3 or TRBV12-4 with TRBJ2-4; 12 bases are shared with TRBD2. J gave up 3 bases and V 4 bases, and 7 bases lay outside the gene matches. CDR3 length: 17 residues. The CDR3 coding sequence is TGTGCCAGCAGTTCTAGCGGGGGGGCCGGGGGCAAAAACATTCAGTACTTC. Translated: CASSSSGGAGGKNIQYF.

The rearrangement uses TRBV18 and TRBJ2-7; 9 nucleotides align to TRBD2. The CDR3 consists of 16 residues. V dropped 3 bases and J dropped 3; count of bases not matched to a gene: 9. Germline V gene sequence: CDR1 KGHSH, CDR2 LQKENI. In nucleotides, the CDR3 is TGTGCCAGCTCACCTCTCGGCGGGGGGGCATTCTACGAGCAGTACTTC. Protein: CASSPLGGGAFYEQYF.

The chain joins TRBV29-1 to TRBJ2-7; D unresolved. Trimming took 7 bases from V and 0 from J, leaving 13 bases between them. CDR3 length: 13 amino acids. Germline CDR1 SQVTM, CDR2 ANQGSEA. CDR3 residues: CSADDASSYEQYF. DNA for the CDR3: TGCAGCGCCGATGACGCAAGCTCCTACGAGCAGTACTTC.

V usage is TRBV3-1 and J usage is TRBJ2-1, with TRBD2 identical over 14 bases. The junction had 4 bases not matched to a gene; V was cut back by 4 bases and J by 8 bases. The germline CDR1 and CDR2 sequences are LGHDT and YNNKEL (reference sequence). The length of the CDR3 is 15 residues. In DNA form, the CDR3 reads TGTGCCAGCAGCCTCAGACTAGCGGGGGGGGATGAGCAGTTCTTC. Translated, it gives CASSLRLAGGDEQFF.

The V call is TRBV12-3 or TRBV12-4, the J call TRBJ2-1, with 14 bases aligning to TRBD2. The J call is uncertain, as TRBJ2-5 better fits the DNA end. This CDR3 is 18 amino acids long. The CDR3 DNA is TGTGCCAGCAGTTTCTGGGGACTAGCGGGGGCCACCCGGGAGACCCAGTACTTC. This encodes CASSFWGLAGATRETQYF.

V and J are TRBV7-3 and TRBJ2-5; 7 bases fit TRBD2. The end of the DNA is better explained by TRBJ2-1, so the J call may be wrong. This CDR3 has 15 residues. Looked up from germline, CDR1 is SGHTA and CDR2 is FQGTGA. In DNA, the CDR3 is TGTGCCAGCAGCTTTGGGGGGGGACGTGTCTATGAGCAGTTCTTC. Amino acid sequence: CASSFGGGRVYEQFF.

This clonotype was seen a few times. The J gene is TRBJ1-1, the V gene TRBV5-5, with D uncertain. The CDR3 extends over 16 amino acids. Trimming took off 0 bases at V and 0 bases at J, with 12 bases between the two ends. The germline V gene encodes CDR1 SGHKS and CDR2 YYEKEE (reference sequence). The CDR3 DNA reads as TGTGCCAGCAGCTTGGGGCCGAGGCTGGTGAACACTGAAGCTTTCTTT. It codes for CASSLGPRLVNTEAFF.

The rearrangement links TRBV20-1 to TRBJ2-4, with 12 bases that match TRBD2. The germline CDR1 and CDR2 sequences are DFQATT and SNEGSKA (reference sequence). The CDR3 loop spans 15 amino acids. Trimming cost V 6 bases and J 10 bases; bases outside gene matches: 13. The CDR3 nucleotides are TGCAGTGCAAAGAGGCTAGCGGGGGGGCACGATATTCAGTACTTC. Its translation is CSAKRLAGGHDIQYF.

This clonotype was seen at least ten times. The rearrangement uses TRBV13 and TRBJ2-5; D remains ambiguous. The CDR3 runs 14 residues. V lost 4 bases to trimming and J lost 1 base, with 10 bases between them. The germline V gene encodes CDR1 PRHDT and CDR2 FYEKMQ (reference sequence). CDR3 coding DNA: TGTGCCAGCAGCTCGGACGCCCTCCAAGAGACCCAGTACTTC. Protein: CASSSDALQETQYF.

The chain has TRBV11-2 and TRBJ2-7; 9 bases map to TRBD2. Germline CDR1 SGHAT, CDR2 FQNNGV. The CDR3 runs 18 residues. Losses at the gene ends were 1 base for V and 4 bases for J; bases not matched to a gene: 14. The CDR3 DNA reads TGTGCCAGCAGCTTAGTCAAGGCCCTAGCGGGGCCCATTTACGAGCAGTACTTC. It codes for CASSLVKALAGPIYEQYF.

The table lists this clonotype with a few counts. A much larger clonotype is one base distant, so this may be a read error. This sequence joins TRBV20-1 and TRBJ2-5; 7 nucleotides line up with TRBD2. The CDR3 is 14 residues long. J was trimmed by 11 bases and V by 4 bases; bases with no gene match: 16. Germline CDR1 is DFQATT and CDR2 is SNEGSKA (reference sequence). The CDR3 DNA sequence: TGCAGTGCTATTCCCGGAGGGGTCCGGGGGGAGCAGTACTTC. Translated: CSAIPGGVRGEQYF.

V usage is TRBV5-1 and J usage is TRBJ2-5, with a possible D match to TRBD1 (5 bases). The J call could be wrong; TRBJ2-7 is a better fit for the DNA end. This CDR3 has 15 residues. CDR1 and CDR2 from the germline V gene are SGHRS and YFSETQ. The CDR3 DNA reads TGCGCCAGCAGCATTGCGACAGCCACCGTCTACGAGCAGTACTTC. As protein: CASSIATATVYEQYF.

This clonotype appeared a few times. The chain links TRBV7-9 to TRBJ2-7; tentative D call: TRBD1 (5 bases). Germline V gene sequence: CDR1 SEHNR, CDR2 FQNEAQ (reference sequence). The length of the CDR3 is 13 residues. Trimming removed 3 bases from V and 6 bases from J, with 12 bases in between. The CDR3 reads CASSLGSGAEQYF. Written as DNA, the CDR3 is TGTGCCAGCAGCTTGGGAAGTGGGGCCGAGCAGTACTTC.